A selection of T cell receptor beta chains follows, all from one sample in a study of cytotoxic CD8 clonotypes in ibrutinib-treated CLL. Generated by immunoSEQ multiplex PCR, the TCRdb table keeps only in-frame clones and is missing some. This table holds about 200,000 clones, 75% to 85% found once. Sequences were derived from PBMCs, sampled after 12 months of ibrutinib treatment. The receptors were gathered from a human donor with chronic lymphocytic leukemia. Each CDR3 is given with its conserved first and last residue. D genes are given only for firm matches. Clone size, where shown, is once, few, many, or a class for clones that have expanded.

D gene	V gene	J gene	clone size	CDR3 length	CDR3 DNA	CDR3 protein
TRBD2	TRBV7-6	TRBJ2-7	NA	15	TGTGCCAGCAGCTTAGGTTGGGACTACTCCTACGAGCAGTACTTC	CASSLGWDYSYEQYF
NA	TRBV5-1	TRBJ2-1	NA	11	TGCGCCAGCGCGGGGTACAATGAGCAGTTCTTC	CASAGYNEQFF
TRBD1	TRBV4-1	TRBJ2-7	NA	13	TGCGCCAGCAGCCAGGACAGGGAAGACGAGCAGTACTTC	CASSQDREDEQYF
TRBD2	TRBV5-4	TRBJ2-5	NA	15	TGTGCCAGCAGCTCGCTAGCGGGAGCTGGGGAGACCCAGTACTTC	CASSSLAGAGETQYF
NA	TRBV7-2	TRBJ2-3	NA	13	TGTGCCAGCAGCTTAGCCTTCACAGATACGCAGTATTTT	CASSLAFTDTQYF
TRBD1	TRBV4-2	TRBJ1-1	NA	17	TGTGCCAGCAGCCAAGCTACTTCGGGACAGGGGGCTTCTGAAGCTTTCTTT	CASSQATSGQGASEAFF
TRBD1	TRBV4-1	TRBJ1-5	NA	19	TGCGCCAGCAGCCAAGAAACAGGACAGGGGGCTTTCGGAAATCAGCCCCAGCATTTT	CASSQETGQGAFGNQPQHF
NA	TRBV6-5	TRBJ2-1	NA	15	TGTGCCAGCAGTGGCGGACGGAACTCCTACAATGAGCAGTTCTTC	CASSGGRNSYNEQFF
TRBD2	TRBV9	TRBJ2-2	NA	17	TGTGCCAGCAGCCCTCGGACTAGCGGGGCGGGCACCGGGGAGCTGTTTTTT	CASSPRTSGAGTGELFF
TRBD2	TRBV28	TRBJ2-7	NA	14	TGTGCCAGCAGTGCTAGCGGGAACCTATACGAGCAGTACTTC	CASSASGNLYEQYF
NA	TRBV7-9	TRBJ2-7	many	15	TGTGCCAGCAGCCAGAGTAACAGCGAGAAGTACGAGCAGTACTTC	CASSQSNSEKYEQYF
NA	TRBV7-3	TRBJ2-6	NA	16	TGTGCCAGCAGCAAAGTCGAGGGACTTGGGGCCAACGTCCTGACTTTC	CASSKVEGLGANVLTF
NA	TRBV27	TRBJ2-1	few	13	TGTGCCAGCAGTTTATCGATGGTCAATGAGCAGTTCTTC	CASSLSMVNEQFF
TRBD2	TRBV28	TRBJ2-1	NA	14	TGTGCCAGCAGTTTGCGGGAGTCCTACAATGAGCAGTTCTTC	CASSLRESYNEQFF
NA	TRBV29-1	TRBJ1-2	NA	12	TGCAGCGCCTCTTACCGGGCCCTGGGCTACACCTTC	CSASYRALGYTF
NA	TRBV27	TRBJ2-1	NA	13	TGTGCCAGCAGTCCACAGACTGACAATGAGCAGTTCTTC	CASSPQTDNEQFF
TRBD2	TRBV30	TRBJ2-5	few	14	TGTGCCTGGACTAGCGGGGGGGCAGCCGAGACCCAGTACTTC	CAWTSGGAAETQYF
NA	TRBV7-6	TRBJ2-2	once	13	TGTGCCAGCAGCTCCGAACCAACCGGGGAGCTGTTTTTT	CASSSEPTGELFF
NA	TRBV28	TRBJ2-1	few	12	TGTGCCAGCAGTTTAGTTTACAATGAGCAGTTCTTC	CASSLVYNEQFF
NA	TRBV18	TRBJ2-7	NA	14	TGTGCCAGCTCACCCCGATCCGGGACCTACGAGCAGTACTTC	CASSPRSGTYEQYF
NA	TRBV5-6	TRBJ1-1	NA	14	TGTGCCAGCAGCTTTCTCCGGGGTGGGACTGAAGCTTTCTTT	CASSFLRGGTEAFF
NA	TRBV28	TRBJ1-4	few	16	TGTGCCAGCAGTTTTGGCAGCGCTACAACTAATGAAAAACTGTTTTTT	CASSFGSATTNEKLFF
NA	TRBV6-5	TRBJ2-2	NA	15	TGTGCCAGCAGTTACAACGGGGGATCCACCGGGGAGCTGTTTTTT	CASSYNGGSTGELFF
TRBD2	TRBV5-1	TRBJ2-5	NA	16	TGCGCCAGCAGCTTGTTACCTAGCGGGGGGGCGGAGACCCAGTACTTC	CASSLLPSGGAETQYF
NA	TRBV4-1	TRBJ2-1	NA	16	TGCGCCAGCAGCCACCCTGGACAGCGCCTAAACAATGAGCAGTTCTTC	CASSHPGQRLNNEQFF
NA	TRBV5-6	TRBJ1-1	NA	12	TGTGCCAGCAGCTTCGCTCAGGGCAAGGCTTTCTTT	CASSFAQGKAFF
TRBD2	TRBV27	TRBJ2-3	few	13	TGTGCCAGCGGACTAGCGGGAGTCGGTACGCAGTATTTT	CASGLAGVGTQYF
NA	TRBV19	TRBJ1-5	NA	12	TGTGCCAGTAGTGAGGGTAATCAGCCCCAGCATTTT	CASSEGNQPQHF
NA	TRBV5-4	TRBJ1-2	once	13	TGTGCCAGCAGCTCCCCCAGCCCCTATGGCTACACCTTC	CASSSPSPYGYTF
NA	TRBV19	TRBJ2-7	NA	13	TGTGCCAGTAGTACCGGGGGGCCCTACGAGCAGTACTTC	CASSTGGPYEQYF